Following are 26 T cell receptor beta chains from one sample sequenced in a study of monozygotic twins with cystic fibrosis. Clones were sequenced by immunoSEQ multiplex PCR, and TCRdb holds only the in-frame ones, with some missing. The sample contains tens of thousands of clones, 95% to 98% of which appear only once. The sequencing input was blood. These TCRs come from a girl aged 2 to 10 with cystic fibrosis.

The chain uses TRBV21-1 and TRBJ1-5. TRBV21-1 is a recognized pseudogene. The CDR3 sequence is 15 residues long. The CDR3 sequence is CASPNSFRVNQPQHF. Here the CDR3 DNA reads TGTGCCAGTCCCAACTCGTTCAGAGTCAATCAGCCCCAGCATTTT.

The J gene is TRBJ2-3, the V gene TRBV4-1, with D maybe TRBD1 (5 bases). Trimming shortened V by 0 bases and J by 5 bases, and 6 bases separated the two germline ends. The CDR3 has 13 residues. The germline V gene encodes CDR1 MGHRA and CDR2 YSYEKL. The CDR3 DNA follows: TGCGCCAGCAGCCAAGATCAGGGAGATACGCAGTATTTT. Its translation is CASSQDQGDTQYF.

This clone was seen a few times. The V gene is TRBV5-1, the J gene TRBJ2-3; 9 bases agree with TRBD1. Germline V gene data show CDR1 as SGHRS and CDR2 as YFSETQ. The V and J ends lost 5 bases and 6 bases, in that order; junction bases with no gene match: 4. The CDR3 consists of 13 residues. The CDR3 spells CASRGQGGDTQYF. The CDR3 nucleotides read TGCGCCAGCAGGGGACAGGGAGGTGATACGCAGTATTTT.

This chain links TRBV29-1 with TRBJ2-2; D possibly corresponds to TRBD2 (5 bases). The CDR3 runs 13 residues. Germline-derived CDR1 and CDR2 are SQVTM and ANQGSEA. Trimming removed 6 bases from V and 4 bases from J, with 12 bases in between. In nucleotides, the CDR3 is TGCAGCGTATTCGCTAGCCTCACCGGGGAGCTGTTTTTT. Translating gives CSVFASLTGELFF.

V and J are TRBV14 and TRBJ2-7; TRBD2 matches 9 bases. The V and J ends lost 1 base and 1 base, in that order; junction bases with no gene match: 5. Germline V gene lookup returns CDR1 SGHDN and CDR2 FVKESK. The CDR3 extends over 16 amino acids. CDR3 sequence reads: CASSQAGSGRSYEQYF. The CDR3 DNA is TGTGCCAGCAGCCAAGCGGGTAGCGGGAGATCCTACGAGCAGTACTTC.

The chain links TRBV30 to TRBJ1-1; no reliable D call. This CDR3 comprises 11 residues. With 5 bases removed from V and 9 bases from J, the gap between germline ends came to 13 bases. Germline CDR1 GTSNPN, CDR2 SVGIG (reference sequence). CDR3 bases: TGTGCCTGGTCCCCGGGTGCAAAAGCTTTCTTT. The encoded protein is CAWSPGAKAFF.

The chain combines TRBV7-9 with TRBJ1-4; D gene unclear. Germline loops: CDR1 SEHNR, CDR2 FQNEAQ (reference sequence). Trimming cost V 3 bases and J 0 bases, with 11 bases left between them. This CDR3 has 16 residues. The CDR3 loop is CASSFPREATNEKLFF. The CDR3 bases are TGTGCCAGCAGCTTTCCCCGGGAGGCAACTAATGAAAAACTGTTTTTT.

This chain uses TRBV10-1 with TRBJ2-7; perhaps D is TRBD1 or TRBD2 (6 bases each). Germline V CDR1 and CDR2: WNHNN, SYGVQD (reference sequence). Trimming removed 3 bases from V and 2 bases from J, with 14 bases in between. The CDR3 extends over 15 amino acids. DNA for the CDR3: TGCGCCAGCAGTGACGGTGAAAGGGGGGCCTACGAGCAGTACTTC. It encodes CASSDGERGAYEQYF.

V and J are TRBV25-1 and TRBJ1-2; no clear D. This CDR3 spans 11 amino acids. The germline CDR1 and CDR2 sequences are MGHDK and SYGVNS. The V and J ends lost 5 bases and 8 bases respectively, with 9 bases between them. CDR3 protein: CASSNGVGYTF. CDR3 in DNA: TGTGCCAGCAGTAACGGGGTGGGCTACACCTTC.

The chain joins TRBV28 to TRBJ2-7; 15 positions agree with TRBD2. The CDR3 loop spans 15 amino acids. The germline CDR1 and CDR2 sequences are MDHEN and SYDVKM. The junction had 7 bases not matched to a gene; V was cut back by 6 bases and J by 7 bases. DNA of the CDR3: TGTGCCAGCAGCCCGGGACTAGCGGGAGGATGGGAGCAGTACTTC. Encoded protein: CASSPGLAGGWEQYF.

In DNA, the CDR3 is TGTGCCAGCAGTTTACTAGGGGCGGTCGGGGAGCTGTTTTTT. Translating gives CASSLLGAVGELFF. V usage is TRBV2 and J usage is TRBJ2-2, with D tentatively TRBD1 or TRBD2 (5 bases each). Looked up from germline, CDR1 is SNHLY and CDR2 is FYNNEI. The CDR3 is 14 amino acids. V was pared by 5 bases and J by 7 bases, with 14 bases between. Filled out from reference TRBV2 and TRBJ2-2, the complete variable domain reads EPEVTQTPSHQVTQMGQEVILRCVPISNHLYFYWYRQILGQKVEFLVSFYNNEISEKSEIFDDQFSVERPDGSNFTLKIRSTKLEDSAMYFCASSLLGAVGELFFGEGSRLTVL.

The chain recombines TRBV25-1 with TRBJ1-1; possibly TRBD1 for D (5 bases). The CDR3 has 17 amino acids. Trimming took off 6 bases at V and 4 bases at J, with 24 bases between the two ends. In germline, CDR1 is MGHDK, CDR2 SYGVNS. CDR3 amino acids: CASSNARGRSSSTEAFF. CDR3 nucleotide sequence: TGTGCCAGCAGCAACGCTCGGGGCAGGAGTTCGAGCACTGAAGCTTTCTTT.

The gene calls are TRBV7-2 and TRBJ2-7, with 7 bases aligning to TRBD1. The CDR3 contains 14 residues. Germline V gene sequence: CDR1 SGHTA, CDR2 FQGNSA. The trim removed 5 bases at V and 5 bases at J, leaving 9 bases unmatched. CDR3 residues: CASSPRTGRNEQYF. The DNA of the CDR3 is TGTGCCAGCAGCCCGAGGACAGGCAGGAACGAGCAGTACTTC. Complete variable domain (other parts from reference TRBV7-2 and TRBJ2-7): GAGVSQSPSNKVTEKGKDVELRCDPISGHTALYWYRQSLGQGLEFLIYFQGNSAPDKSGLPSDRFSAERTGGSVSTLTIQRTQQEDSAVYLCASSPRTGRNEQYFGPGTRLTVT.

This clone was observed a single time. This chain joins TRBV6-1 and TRBJ1-1; D is ambiguous. The CDR3 is made up of 15 amino acids. Trimming stripped 5 bases from V and 11 bases from J, with 24 bases between. Germline lookup yields CDR1 MNHNS and CDR2 SASEGT. The CDR3 coding sequence is TGTGCCAGCAGTCGTCTTAGGGCATCCTCCCTAGCGGCTTTCTTT. It translates to CASSRLRASSLAAFF.

The gene calls are TRBV6-1 and TRBJ1-5; the match to TRBD1 covers 10 bases. Looked up from germline, CDR1 is MNHNS and CDR2 is SASEGT. V lost 5 bases, J lost 7 bases, and 8 bases stayed unmatched. This CDR3 region has 15 residues. In DNA, the CDR3 is TGTGCCAGCAGTCCCGGGACAGGGGCCTGGCAGCCCCAGCATTTT. It is translated as CASSPGTGAWQPQHF.

The V gene is TRBV7-8, the J gene TRBJ2-1, with D unclear. This CDR3 spans 15 amino acids. Germline V CDR1 and CDR2: SGHVS, FQNEAQ. The V end was cut by 4 bases, the J end by 3 bases, with 13 bases between. The CDR3: CASSSSQGFYNEQFF. Here the CDR3 DNA reads TGTGCCAGCAGCTCGAGCCAAGGTTTCTACAATGAGCAGTTCTTC.

The gene calls are TRBV7-6 and TRBJ2-7; D is possibly TRBD1 (6 bases). Germline V gene lookup returns CDR1 SGHVS and CDR2 FNYEAQ. With 1 base removed from V and 4 bases from J, the gap between germline ends came to 11 bases. The CDR3 has 14 amino acids. CDR3 protein: CASSLGTAPYEQYF. In DNA, the CDR3 is TGTGCCAGCAGCTTAGGGACAGCCCCATACGAGCAGTACTTC.

This clone appeared a single time. This sequence joins TRBV6-4 and TRBJ2-3; D call uncertain. The CDR3 is 15 amino acids. CDR1 and CDR2 from the germline V gene are MRHNA and SNTAGT. The germline V and J ends were trimmed by 0 bases and 0 bases, with 7 bases remaining between them. CDR3 loop: CASSDSGFSTDTQYF. CDR3 nucleotide sequence: TGTGCCAGCAGTGACTCGGGCTTCAGCACAGATACGCAGTATTTT.

The chain uses TRBV5-1 and TRBJ2-4, with 8 bases matching TRBD2. Germline-derived CDR1 and CDR2 are SGHRS and YFSETQ. The CDR3 totals 15 residues. The trim removed 3 bases at V and 0 bases at J, leaving 2 bases unmatched. CDR3 amino acids: CASSSGGVAKNIQYF. The DNA of the CDR3 is TGCGCCAGCAGCTCCGGGGGGGTAGCCAAAAACATTCAGTACTTC.

The V gene is TRBV28, the J gene TRBJ2-7; D gene uncertain. V was trimmed by 2 bases and J by 2 bases, leaving 10 bases between them. CDR3 length: 14 residues. Per the germline V gene, CDR1 is MDHEN and CDR2 is SYDVKM. The CDR3 loop reads CASSLVGSAYEQYF. CDR3 in DNA: TGTGCCAGCAGTTTAGTTGGCTCCGCCTACGAGCAGTACTTC.

The chain employs TRBV6-4 and TRBJ2-3, with TRBD2 matching 7 bases. The CDR3 runs to 16 residues. Germline V gene data show CDR1 as MRHNA and CDR2 as SNTAGT. Trimming took 6 bases from V and 1 from J; bases not matched to a gene: 10. Here the CDR3 DNA reads TGTGCCAGCAGCCCATCAGCGGGAACGGGCACAGATACGCAGTATTTT. This sequence encodes CASSPSAGTGTDTQYF.

V gene TRBV10-3 combines with J gene TRBJ2-7, with TRBD1 as a possible D gene (8 bases). The CDR3 totals 13 residues. V was clipped by 6 bases and J by 3 bases, with 12 bases between them. Looked up from germline, CDR1 is ENHRY and CDR2 is SYGVKD. Here the CDR3 reads CAIRGGTGYEQYF. The CDR3 DNA reads TGTGCCATCAGGGGGGGGACAGGCTACGAGCAGTACTTC.

The genes are TRBV2 and TRBJ2-5; 16 bases fit TRBD2. The V gene's germline CDR1 is SNHLY and CDR2 FYNNEI. The CDR3 consists of 17 residues. The V and J ends lost 6 bases and 4 bases, in that order; junction bases with no gene match: 8. The CDR3 nucleotides are TGTGCCAGCAGGGGGGGACTAGCGGGAGGGCCAGTAGAGACCCAGTACTTC. This codes for CASRGGLAGGPVETQYF.

This chain's CDR3 is CAWSVPGTGEEKLFF. In DNA form, the CDR3 reads TGTGCCTGGAGTGTACCTGGGACAGGGGAAGAAAAACTGTTTTTT. This sequence joins TRBV30 and TRBJ1-4; 10 bases align to TRBD1. The CDR3 length is 15 residues. Per the germline V gene, CDR1 is GTSNPN and CDR2 is SVGIG (reference sequence). V lost 0 bases to trimming and J lost 8 bases; unmatched junction nucleotides: 6.

This chain connects TRBV14 to TRBJ2-1; 10 bases line up with TRBD2. The CDR3 contains 16 residues. The germline V gene encodes CDR1 SGHDN and CDR2 FVKESK. V shed 1 base, J shed 6 bases, and the junction held 6 bases outside the gene matches. The CDR3 DNA reads as TGTGCCAGCAGCCAAGTGAAGGCTAGCGGGAGCAATGAGCAGTTCTTC. This encodes CASSQVKASGSNEQFF.

For the CDR3, the DNA is TGTGCCAGCAGGAGCCACGGGGGCACCGGGGAGCTGTTTTTT. Translated, it gives CASRSHGGTGELFF. The chain recombines TRBV25-1 with TRBJ2-2; TRBD2 might be the D (6 bases). Germline-derived CDR1 and CDR2 are MGHDK and SYGVNS. This CDR3 spans 14 amino acids. Trimming pared 6 bases from V and 4 bases from J, leaving 12 bases between.